Following are 22 T cell receptor beta chains from one sample sequenced in a study of cytomegalovirus exposure and HLA in healthy donors. The PCR contained 60 Vbeta and 13 Jbeta primers. The repertoire was sequenced with immunoSEQ multiplex PCR; TCRdb's copy has only in-frame clones and lacks some. Among approximately 150,000 clones listed, about four fifths were seen once. The material sequenced was PBMCs. The receptor source for this set is a man aged 18 to 30 in good health and CMV-seronegative.

The V gene is TRBV28, the J gene TRBJ1-1, with D perhaps matching TRBD1 (5 bases). Germline CDR1 reads MDHEN; CDR2 reads SYDVKM. The CDR3 has 12 amino acids. Trimming removed 5 bases from V and 5 bases from J, with 9 bases in between. The CDR3 coding sequence is TGTGCCAGCAGTCCAGGGAGGACTGAAGCTTTCTTT. It yields the protein CASSPGRTEAFF.

V gene TRBV7-8 combines with J gene TRBJ2-7; D is possibly TRBD1 (5 bases). The ends were cut back, 1 base at V and 2 bases at J, with 9 bases in the middle. The CDR3 has 14 residues. Germline CDR1 and CDR2: SGHVS and FQNEAQ. The DNA for the CDR3 is TGTGCCAGCAGCTTAGTGGCAGGGCCCTACGAGCAGTACTTC. Translating gives CASSLVAGPYEQYF.

This chain links TRBV27 with TRBJ2-3; TRBD1 matches at 7 bases. Germline V gene data show CDR1 as MNHEY and CDR2 as SMNVEV (reference sequence). The CDR3 extends over 13 amino acids. V was clipped by 5 bases and J by 5 bases; unmatched bases: 4. The CDR3 region is CASSPYRGDTQYF. The CDR3 region has the DNA TGTGCCAGCAGTCCCTACAGGGGAGATACGCAGTATTTT.

This clone was recorded once. This chain links TRBV5-6 with TRBJ2-5; D call uncertain. The V end lost 0 bases, the J end lost 4 bases, and 13 bases lay between the germline ends. There are 15 residues in the CDR3. The germline V gene has CDR1 SGHDT and CDR2 YYEEEE. The chain's CDR3 is CASSLGVGEGETQYF. Written as DNA, the CDR3 is TGTGCCAGCAGCTTGGGGGTGGGCGAAGGAGAGACCCAGTACTTC.

The genes are TRBV5-5 and TRBJ1-2; D is possibly TRBD1 (6 bases). CDR1 is SGHKS and CDR2 is YYEKEE in the germline V gene (reference sequence). Deletions cut 2 bases from V and 0 bases from J, with 14 bases between. The CDR3 is made up of 16 amino acids. The CDR3 loop is CASSFSIQGSNYGYTF. The CDR3 DNA sequence: TGTGCCAGCAGCTTCTCGATACAGGGATCTAACTATGGCTACACCTTC.

The CDR3 nucleotides are TGTGCCAGCAATCGAGGGACAGCTAGGACCACCGAAGCTTTCTTT. Encoded protein: CASNRGTARTTEAFF. V is TRBV5-4 and J is TRBJ1-1; TRBD1 matches 7 bases. J was trimmed by 8 bases and V by 6 bases; bases with no gene match: 16. Germline values: CDR1 SGHNT, CDR2 YYREEE (reference sequence). The CDR3 is 15 amino acids.

The chain is built from TRBV5-4 and TRBJ1-2; D is ambiguous. Looked up from germline, CDR1 is SGHNT and CDR2 is YYREEE (reference sequence). The CDR3 length is 11 residues. V was trimmed by 1 base and J by 4 bases, leaving 2 bases between them. CDR3 nucleotides: TGTGCCAGCAGCTTGCGCTATGGCTACACCTTC. This codes for CASSLRYGYTF. Combining the CDR3 with reference TRBV5-4 and TRBJ1-2 gives the whole variable domain ETGVTQSPTHLIKTRGQQVTLRCSSQSGHNTVSWYQQALGQGPQFIFQYYREEENGRGNFPPRFSGLQFPNYSSELNVNALELDDSALYLCASSLRYGYTFGSGTRLTVV.

This clone was seen just once. The chain joins TRBV5-8 to TRBJ2-7; D is possibly TRBD1 (6 bases). The V gene's germline CDR1 is SGHTS and CDR2 YDEGEE. This CDR3 has 16 residues. The V end was cut by 10 bases, the J end by 1 base, with 24 bases between. As DNA, the CDR3 is TGTGCCGGTTTCATTAGGGGGAGATTAACTTCCTACGAGCAGTACTTC. Amino acid sequence: CAGFIRGRLTSYEQYF.

This chain links TRBV7-9 with TRBJ2-5, with 8 nucleotides matching TRBD1. Near its end, the DNA agrees better with TRBJ2-7, so the J call may be wrong. In germline, CDR1 is SEHNR, CDR2 FQNEAQ (reference sequence). The CDR3 covers 13 residues. In DNA, the CDR3 is TGTGCCAGCAGCTTAGGAACAGGGGGCGAGCAGTACTTC. It specifies CASSLGTGGEQYF.

V gene TRBV6-5 combines with J gene TRBJ2-7; 7 positions agree with TRBD2. Germline values: CDR1 MNHEY, CDR2 SVGAGI. The CDR3 runs 14 residues. With V trimmed by 5 bases and J by 2 bases, 6 bases remained unmatched. The CDR3: CASSGPGLTYEQYF. The CDR3 region has the DNA TGTGCCAGCAGTGGACCGGGACTAACCTACGAGCAGTACTTC.

The rearrangement joins TRBV7-9 to TRBJ2-1, with TRBD2 as a possible D gene (7 bases). Trimming left V 6 bases short and J 2 bases short, with 20 bases between. The CDR3 spans 17 residues. Germline V lookup: CDR1 SEHNR, CDR2 FQNEAQ (reference sequence). The CDR3 is CASSPATGLEAYNEQFF. In DNA, the CDR3 is TGTGCCAGCAGTCCCGCGACAGGACTAGAGGCCTACAATGAGCAGTTCTTC.

The chain is built from TRBV27 and TRBJ1-1; 7 bases are a match to TRBD1. The CDR3 has 16 amino acids. Germline assignment: CDR1 MNHEY and CDR2 SMNVEV (reference sequence). The ends lost 3 bases at V and 3 bases at J; junction bases unmatched: 10. CDR3 DNA sequence: TGTGCCAGCAGTTTGAAGGGGGCCGGGTGGGACACTGAAGCTTTCTTT. Protein: CASSLKGAGWDTEAFF.

The chain is built from TRBV7-8 and TRBJ1-1; D call uncertain. V was pared by 1 base and J by 6 bases, with 6 bases between. This CDR3 comprises 12 residues. Germline V gene lookup returns CDR1 SGHVS and CDR2 FQNEAQ. CDR3 in amino acids: CASSLGVSEAFF. The CDR3 DNA is TGTGCCAGCAGCTTAGGAGTTTCTGAAGCTTTCTTT. Filled out from reference TRBV7-8 and TRBJ1-1, the complete variable domain reads GAGVSQSPRYKVAKRGQDVALRCDPISGHVSLFWYQQALGQGPEFLTYFQNEAQLDKSGLPSDRFFAERPEGSVSTLKIQRTQQEDSAVYLCASSLGVSEAFFGQGTRLTVV.

The rearrangement joins TRBV5-1 to TRBJ1-5; D unresolved. Germline V gives CDR1 SGHRS, CDR2 YFSETQ. This CDR3 region has 15 residues. V lost 1 base, J lost 0 bases, and 8 bases lay in between. The chain's CDR3 is CASSLTPDSNQPQHF. The CDR3 bases are TGCGCCAGCAGCTTGACTCCTGATAGCAATCAGCCCCAGCATTTT.

This sequence joins TRBV18 and TRBJ1-3, with D perhaps TRBD1 (6 bases). The CDR3 totals 15 residues. From germline, CDR1 is KGHSH and CDR2 LQKENI. Trimming left V 3 bases short and J 9 bases short, with 18 bases between. CDR3 protein: CASSPTTGGEATIYF. The CDR3 nucleotides are TGTGCCAGCTCACCGACGACAGGAGGCGAGGCCACCATATATTTT. Drawing the rest from reference TRBV18 and TRBJ1-3, the complete variable domain is NAGVMQNPRHLVRRRGQEARLRCSPMKGHSHVYWYRQLPEEGLKFMVYLQKENIIDESGMPKERFSAEFPKEGPSILRIQQVVRGDSAAYFCASSPTTGGEATIYFGEGSWLTVV.

The chain uses TRBV11-2 and TRBJ1-6; no clear D gene. Trimming removed 3 bases at V and 4 bases at J, with 4 bases between. Germline V lookup: CDR1 SGHAT, CDR2 FQNNGV. This CDR3 contains 13 residues. The DNA for the CDR3 is TGTGCCAGCAGCTTGTCATATAATTCACCCCTCCACTTT. It codes for CASSLSYNSPLHF.

This clone has more than one count but fewer than ten. The gene calls are TRBV30 and TRBJ2-5, with 8 bases identical to TRBD1. Per the germline V gene, CDR1 is GTSNPN and CDR2 is SVGIG (reference sequence). The CDR3 has 15 amino acids. The junction had 5 bases not matched to a gene; V was cut back by 0 bases and J by 2 bases. CDR3 in DNA: TGTGCCTGGAGTGTAACAGGGGGATTACAAGAGACCCAGTACTTC. Translated, it gives CAWSVTGGLQETQYF.

The gene calls are TRBV6-1 and TRBJ1-5; 9 bases agree with TRBD1. Germline V gene sequence: CDR1 MNHNS, CDR2 SASEGT. The CDR3 spans 15 residues. With V trimmed by 8 bases and J by 5 bases, 10 bases remained unmatched. The CDR3 DNA sequence: TGTGCCAGCGGCGCACGACAGGGGGTTTATCAGCCCCAGCATTTT. Translation gives CASGARQGVYQPQHF.

This chain uses TRBV11-2 with TRBJ2-3; 8 bases line up with TRBD2. The CDR3 covers 17 residues. J was trimmed by 4 bases and V by 1 base; bases with no gene match: 10. Germline V lookup: CDR1 SGHAT, CDR2 FQNNGV. The CDR3 reads CASSLAPKREWSDTQYF. CDR3 DNA sequence: TGTGCCAGCAGCTTAGCCCCTAAGCGGGAGTGGTCAGATACGCAGTATTTT.

V and J are TRBV5-1 and TRBJ2-7; D unclear. CDR3 length: 14 residues. The V end lost 4 bases, the J end lost 5 bases, and 16 bases lay between the germline ends. CDR1 and CDR2 from the germline V gene are SGHRS and YFSETQ. The CDR3: CASSPSTSLDEQYF. CDR3 bases: TGCGCCAGCAGCCCTTCTACCTCCCTTGACGAGCAGTACTTC.

The chain employs TRBV25-1 and TRBJ1-5; D is unclear. Germline V gene data show CDR1 as MGHDK and CDR2 as SYGVNS. The CDR3 runs to 14 residues. V lost 8 bases, J lost 6 bases, and 17 bases lay in between. As DNA, the CDR3 is TGTGCCAGCGCACCCCCCGGGGATAGTCAGCCCCAGCATTTT. The encoded protein is CASAPPGDSQPQHF.

The chain has TRBV6-5 and TRBJ1-2; D ambiguous. Trimming took 8 bases from V and 5 from J, leaving 15 bases between them. The germline CDR1 and CDR2 sequences are MNHEY and SVGAGI. This CDR3 spans 13 amino acids. In nucleotides, the CDR3 is TGTGCCAGCTCGGATAGGAGATGGTATGGCTACACCTTC. Translation gives CASSDRRWYGYTF.